This T cell receptor (beta chain) appears in the sequencing data of a study of regulatory T cells in long-lasting Graves disease. Study-wide results and caveats: Favored usage of TRBV28, TRBJ1-2 and TRBJ2-5 was recorded in persistent disease.

Arm-PCR with iRepertoire HTBI primers amplified the CDR3 regions for these TCR beta libraries. TCRdb processed the multiplex PCR reads anew with MiXCR; each CDR3 protein has one entry. This table has under 800,000 distinct CDR3 sequences, less than 20% appearing once. In this sample, this clonotype turned up a few times. The antigen remains undetermined. The CDR3 is 15 amino acids. V was trimmed by 6 bases and J by 0 bases, leaving 12 bases between them. The germline V gene has CDR1 MNHNS and CDR2 SASEGT. Time point reported: newly diagnosed GD, antithyroid drugs for less than 3 months. From PBMCs, RNA was extracted and then used to make the TCR library. Another study also made use of these data, one on T cells in Graves' hyperthyroidism and ophthalmopathy. That publication notes: Each patient was aged 18 to 65 and had newly diagnosed hyperthyroidism of under 2 months' duration. HTBI primers were used for first-round RT-PCR of the TCR CDR3.

This receptor was obtained from a woman between 25 and 40 years old with Graves disease. The material was peripheral blood mononuclear cells (PBMCs), obtained at new diagnosis, from a patient treated with antithyroid drugs. The chain employs TRBV6-1 and TRBJ2-4; tentatively, D is TRBD2 (5 bases). CDR3 in amino acids: CASSREGEAKNIQYF. In nucleotides, the CDR3 is TGTGCCAGCAGCCGCGAGGGAGAAGCCAAAAACATTCAGTACTTC.